These T cell receptor beta chains were read from a single sample in a study of cytomegalovirus exposure and HLA in healthy donors. TCRdb's copy holds only in-frame clones and misses some; the assay was immunoSEQ multiplex PCR. The table shows about 170,000 clones, with about four fifths occurring only once. The sequenced sample consisted of PBMCs. The receptors derive from a male donor in good health and CMV-seronegative. Each CDR3 is given with its conserved first and last residue. A D gene is named only where the DNA matches it firmly. Size is omitted from some rows. Given values are once, few, many or a class for expanded clones.

CDR3aa: CASSPTGTIDYEQYF; CDR3nt: TGTGCCAGCTCACCCACCGGGACAATAGACTACGAGCAGTACTTC; abundance: once; d_gene: .; j_gene: TRBJ2-7; v_gene: TRBV18
CDR3aa: CATSRDIPGTMSEAFF; CDR3nt: TGTGCCACCAGCAGAGATATCCCGGGTACCATGTCTGAAGCTTTCTTT; abundance: .; d_gene: .; j_gene: TRBJ1-1; v_gene: TRBV15
CDR3aa: CASSVGGLAGDEQYF; CDR3nt: TGTGCCAGCAGCGTAGGGGGACTAGCGGGAGATGAGCAGTACTTC; abundance: .; d_gene: TRBD2; j_gene: TRBJ2-7; v_gene: TRBV9
CDR3aa: CASSEGTGGYGYTF; CDR3nt: TGTGCCAGCAGTGAAGGGACAGGGGGCTATGGCTACACCTTC; abundance: few; d_gene: TRBD1; j_gene: TRBJ1-2; v_gene: TRBV6-5
CDR3aa: CASSWSQGWGTEAFF; CDR3nt: TGTGCCAGCAGCTGGAGTCAGGGTTGGGGCACTGAAGCTTTCTTT; abundance: .; d_gene: .; j_gene: TRBJ1-1; v_gene: TRBV5-4
CDR3aa: CASSSRGGYEQYF; CDR3nt: TGTGCCAGCAGCTCCAGGGGCGGCTACGAGCAGTACTTC; abundance: once; d_gene: .; j_gene: TRBJ2-7; v_gene: TRBV11-3
CDR3aa: CASTREDSPLHF; CDR3nt: TGTGCCAGTACCCGAGAGGATTCACCCCTCCACTTT; abundance: .; d_gene: .; j_gene: TRBJ1-6; v_gene: TRBV19
CDR3aa: CASSSTGTHGDEQYF; CDR3nt: TGTGCCAGCAGTTCCACAGGGACCCATGGGGACGAGCAGTACTTC; abundance: .; d_gene: .; j_gene: TRBJ2-7; v_gene: TRBV28
CDR3aa: CASSSGTGTNQPQHF; CDR3nt: TGTGCCAGCAGCTCGGGGACAGGGACCAATCAGCCCCAGCATTTT; abundance: .; d_gene: TRBD1; j_gene: TRBJ1-5; v_gene: TRBV5-5
CDR3aa: CASSVTSPGAQYF; CDR3nt: TGTGCCAGCAGTGTAACTAGCCCCGGGGCGCAGTATTTT; abundance: .; d_gene: .; j_gene: TRBJ2-3; v_gene: TRBV25-1
CDR3aa: CASTRTSGGTDTQYF; CDR3nt: TGTGCCAGCACGAGGACTAGCGGGGGCACAGATACGCAGTATTTT; abundance: .; d_gene: TRBD2; j_gene: TRBJ2-3; v_gene: TRBV2
CDR3aa: CASSVDNYEKLFF; CDR3nt: TGTGCCAGCAGCGTGGACAATTATGAAAAACTGTTTTTT; abundance: .; d_gene: .; j_gene: TRBJ1-4; v_gene: TRBV7-8
CDR3aa: CASSQEGGRGRTSGYNEQFF; CDR3nt: TGTGCCAGCAGCCAAGAAGGAGGAAGAGGAAGGACTAGCGGTTACAATGAGCAGTTCTTC; abundance: .; d_gene: TRBD2; j_gene: TRBJ2-1; v_gene: TRBV4-2
CDR3aa: CASTNWEAGSNSPLHF; CDR3nt: TGTGCCAGCACCAATTGGGAGGCAGGGAGCAATTCACCCCTCCACTTT; abundance: few; d_gene: .; j_gene: TRBJ1-6; v_gene: TRBV11-2
CDR3aa: CASSWTGLETQYF; CDR3nt: TGTGCCAGCAGCTGGACAGGGTTGGAGACCCAGTACTTC; abundance: .; d_gene: TRBD1; j_gene: TRBJ2-5; v_gene: TRBV5-6
CDR3aa: CASSFPGQGATYEQYF; CDR3nt: TGTGCCAGCAGTTTTCCCGGACAGGGGGCTACCTACGAGCAGTACTTC; abundance: .; d_gene: TRBD1; j_gene: TRBJ2-7; v_gene: TRBV28
CDR3aa: CASRFRAAGSTDTQYF; CDR3nt: TGTGCAAGTCGCTTCAGAGCCGCGGGAAGCACAGATACGCAGTATTTT; abundance: .; d_gene: .; j_gene: TRBJ2-3; v_gene: TRBV12-2
CDR3aa: CAWSVRTGYGYTF; CDR3nt: TGTGCCTGGAGTGTACGAACAGGCTATGGCTACACCTTC; abundance: .; d_gene: .; j_gene: TRBJ1-2; v_gene: TRBV30
CDR3aa: CASRGQDSYEQYF; CDR3nt: TGTGCCAGCAGGGGACAGGACTCCTACGAGCAGTACTTC; abundance: .; d_gene: TRBD1; j_gene: TRBJ2-7; v_gene: TRBV2
CDR3aa: CSVEVTGDTQYF; CDR3nt: TGCAGCGTTGAAGTAACCGGAGATACGCAGTATTTT; abundance: few; d_gene: .; j_gene: TRBJ2-3; v_gene: TRBV29-1
CDR3aa: CASSRMPSQGETQYF; CDR3nt: TGCGCCAGCAGCCGGATGCCCTCCCAGGGGGAGACCCAGTACTTC; abundance: .; d_gene: .; j_gene: TRBJ2-5; v_gene: TRBV23-1
CDR3aa: CASSLSGQGNAEQFF; CDR3nt: TGTGCCAGCTCATTATCAGGGCAGGGGAACGCTGAGCAGTTCTTC; abundance: once; d_gene: .; j_gene: TRBJ2-1; v_gene: TRBV18
CDR3aa: CASRKGADLTGELFF; CDR3nt: TGTGCCAGCAGGAAGGGGGCAGACCTCACCGGGGAGCTGTTTTTT; abundance: .; d_gene: TRBD1; j_gene: TRBJ2-2; v_gene: TRBV7-7
CDR3aa: CASSPTAGGTSSYEQYF; CDR3nt: TGTGCCAGCTCACCCACTGCCGGGGGAACTAGCTCCTACGAGCAGTACTTC; abundance: .; d_gene: .; j_gene: TRBJ2-7; v_gene: TRBV18
CDR3aa: CASSIPSGGSSGELFF; CDR3nt: TGTGCCAGTAGTATACCTAGCGGGGGGTCCTCCGGGGAGCTGTTTTTT; abundance: .; d_gene: TRBD2; j_gene: TRBJ2-2; v_gene: TRBV19
CDR3aa: CAWGGQGSYNEQFF; CDR3nt: TGTGCCTGGGGGGGACAGGGATCCTACAATGAGCAGTTCTTC; abundance: .; d_gene: TRBD1; j_gene: TRBJ2-1; v_gene: TRBV30
CDR3aa: CASSVSPGHTYEQYF; CDR3nt: TGTGCCAGCAGCGTATCTCCCGGACACACTTACGAGCAGTACTTC; abundance: .; d_gene: .; j_gene: TRBJ2-7; v_gene: TRBV9
CDR3aa: CASSVVQADHGYTF; CDR3nt: TGTGCCAGCAGCGTAGTGCAGGCCGATCATGGCTACACCTTC; abundance: .; d_gene: .; j_gene: TRBJ1-2; v_gene: TRBV9